The 17 T cell receptor beta chains below all came from one sample that was sequenced in a study of blood T cell repertoires in COVID-19 (dated by TCRdb to 2020 to 2021). To prepare the library, the immunoSEQ multiplex PCR assay was applied. TCRdb provides this immuneACCESS table in a form limited to in-frame rearrangements. Some clones are lacking; in checked studies, under half of them reflect an unresolved V gene, and why the rest are absent is not known. This sample gives fewer than 250,000 clones in total; 86% of them show up just once. Of the sample, roughly 25% is held by the ten largest clones. Sequenced sample: PBMCs or T cells enriched from blood (not recorded which). The receptors were gathered from a woman between 40 and 50 years old in a cohort exposed to, infected with or recovered from COVID-19 (not recorded which).

The chain couples TRBV15 to TRBJ2-6; TRBD1 agrees at 8 bases. This CDR3 contains 16 residues. Germline values: CDR1 LNHNV, CDR2 YYDKDF (reference sequence). Trimming took 9 bases from V and 0 from J; bases not matched to a gene: 7. DNA of the CDR3: TGTGCCACATGGGACAGGCCTCGCTCTGGGGCCAACGTCCTGACTTTC. Its protein is CATWDRPRSGANVLTF.

The chain has TRBV9 and TRBJ1-2; no definite D call. Per the germline V gene, CDR1 is SGDLS and CDR2 is YYNGEE. The CDR3 length is 14 residues. The V and J ends lost 4 bases and 4 bases respectively, with 14 bases between them. The CDR3 DNA reads as TGTGCCAGCAGCTCCGAGGGAAAAAGCTATGGCTACACCTTC. Protein: CASSSEGKSYGYTF. Looking up the rest from reference TRBV9 and TRBJ1-2 gives the full variable domain: DSGVTQTPKHLITATGQRVTLRCSPRSGDLSVYWYQQSLDQGLQFLIQYYNGEERAKGNILERFSAQQFPDLHSELNLSSLELGDSALYFCASSSEGKSYGYTFGSGTRLTVV.

This chain links TRBV9 with TRBJ2-1; TRBD2 matches at 9 bases. The V and J ends lost 3 bases and 9 bases, in that order; junction bases with no gene match: 10. This CDR3 has 15 amino acids. The germline CDR1 and CDR2 sequences are SGDLS and YYNGEE. This CDR3 is CASSGRAGGHTEQFF. DNA for the CDR3: TGTGCCAGCAGCGGCCGAGCGGGAGGACACACTGAGCAGTTCTTC.

This clone appeared once. The chain links TRBV2 to TRBJ2-1, with 9 bases that match TRBD1. J gave up 0 bases and V 5 bases, and 5 bases lay outside the gene matches. The CDR3 is 16 residues long. CDR1 and CDR2 (germline): SNHLY, FYNNEI. CDR3 nucleotide sequence: TGTGCCAGCAGTCCAACAGGGGGCGCCTCCTACAATGAGCAGTTCTTC. Encoded protein: CASSPTGGASYNEQFF.

The V call is TRBV6-2 or TRBV6-3, the J call TRBJ2-3; maybe TRBD1 (8 bases). The V gene lost 5 bases and the J gene lost 2 bases, with 20 bases spanning the gap. CDR3 length: 17 amino acids. CDR1 is MNHEY and CDR2 is SVGEGT in the germline V gene. Written as DNA, the CDR3 is TGTGCCAGCAGTGACGGACAGGGAGGGAGTAACACAGATACGCAGTATTTT. Translated, it gives CASSDGQGGSNTDTQYF.

The V gene is TRBV19, the J gene TRBJ1-5; D is perhaps TRBD1 (5 bases). Looked up from germline, CDR1 is LNHDA and CDR2 is SQIVND (reference sequence). The CDR3 length is 15 residues. V lost 1 base, J lost 3 bases, and 10 bases lay in between. The CDR3, as DNA: TGTGCCAGTAGTATAGCCGGGGGTCCCAATCAGCCCCAGCATTTT. Encoded protein: CASSIAGGPNQPQHF.

V is TRBV15 and J is TRBJ2-3, with a weak D call TRBD2 (6 bases). Trimming took 5 bases from V and 0 from J, leaving 9 bases between them. CDR1 and CDR2 (germline): LNHNV, YYDKDF (reference sequence). CDR3 length: 14 residues. The CDR3 loop is CATSPGTSTDTQYF. For the CDR3, the DNA is TGTGCCACCAGCCCCGGGACTAGCACAGATACGCAGTATTTT.

The chain is built from TRBV27 and TRBJ2-5, with 9 bases matching TRBD1. Germline CDR1 and CDR2: MNHEY and SMNVEV (reference sequence). V trimming: 5 bases; J trimming: 3 bases; junction bases outside the gene matches: 4. This CDR3 has 14 amino acids. Written as DNA, the CDR3 is TGTGCCAGCAGTCCACGACAGGGGGAAGAGACCCAGTACTTC. Amino acids: CASSPRQGEETQYF.

The chain carries TRBV27 and TRBJ2-3, with 7 bases aligning to TRBD2. The CDR3 is 14 amino acids. Germline V CDR1 and CDR2: MNHEY, SMNVEV (reference sequence). The V segment lost 3 bases and the J segment 5 bases; nucleotides outside the gene matches: 5. The CDR3 DNA reads as TGTGCCAGCAGTTTTGCGGGAGCCAAAGATACGCAGTATTTT. Its translation: CASSFAGAKDTQYF.

This sequence joins TRBV5-8 and TRBJ1-2; 11 bases align to TRBD1. Looked up from germline, CDR1 is SGHTS and CDR2 is YDEGEE. Trimming took 4 bases from V and 5 from J; bases not matched to a gene: 4. This CDR3 has 14 residues. CDR3 amino acids: CASSPGTGGYGYTF. DNA for the CDR3: TGTGCCAGCAGCCCGGGGACAGGGGGATATGGCTACACCTTC.

The V gene is TRBV19, the J gene TRBJ1-5; possibly TRBD1 for D (6 bases). V was trimmed by 7 bases and J by 4 bases, leaving 14 bases between them. There are 14 residues in the CDR3. Germline V gene data show CDR1 as LNHDA and CDR2 as SQIVND (reference sequence). The DNA of the CDR3 is TGTGCCAGTACTAAAGGAAGGGGGAATCAGCCCCAGCATTTT. Residues: CASTKGRGNQPQHF. Variable domain in full (rest from reference TRBV19 and TRBJ1-5): DGGITQSPKYLFRKEGQNVTLSCEQNLNHDAMYWYRQDPGQGLRLIYYSQIVNDFQKGDIAEGYSVSREKKESFPLTVTSAQKNPTAFYLCASTKGRGNQPQHFGDGTRLSIL.

The chain is built from TRBV6-5 and TRBJ2-3; 8 nucleotides align to TRBD2. Unmatched junction bases numbered 5, after V lost 7 bases and J lost 2 bases. The CDR3 length is 14 residues. Germline V lookup: CDR1 MNHEY, CDR2 SVGAGI. The CDR3 reads CASTGGGHTDTQYF. CDR3 nucleotide sequence: TGTGCCAGCACCGGCGGGGGGCACACAGATACGCAGTATTTT.

The V gene is TRBV25-1, the J gene TRBJ2-3, with D perhaps matching TRBD2 (7 bases). The CDR3 runs 18 residues. V shed 6 bases and J shed 2 bases, with 24 bases lying between them. Germline V lookup: CDR1 MGHDK, CDR2 SYGVNS. For the CDR3, the DNA is TGTGCCAGCAGGACAGGTGGCGGCGGGAGCGTAACCACAGATACGCAGTATTTT. Amino acid sequence: CASRTGGGGSVTTDTQYF.

This sequence joins TRBV25-1 and TRBJ1-1; D unresolved. The V end was cut by 2 bases, the J end by 0 bases, with 4 bases between. In germline, CDR1 is MGHDK, CDR2 SYGVNS. The CDR3 is made up of 13 amino acids. The CDR3 bases are TGTGCCAGCAGTGAACTTATGAACACTGAAGCTTTCTTT. It yields the protein CASSELMNTEAFF.

This chain joins TRBV5-5 and TRBJ1-2; D gene ambiguous. Looked up from germline, CDR1 is SGHKS and CDR2 is YYEKEE (reference sequence). This CDR3 is 16 amino acids long. V gave up 3 bases and J gave up 4 bases, with 19 bases separating them. CDR3 protein: CASSSPAGSGVYGYTF. CDR3 coding DNA: TGTGCCAGCAGCTCGCCCGCGGGTAGCGGAGTCTATGGCTACACCTTC.

The chain has TRBV23-1 and TRBJ2-1; TRBD1 might be the D (6 bases). TRBV23-1 is an ORF, with its function uncertain. V was pared by 0 bases and J by 5 bases, with 17 bases between. The CDR3 totals 17 residues. The CDR3 sequence: CASSQSRTGHGDNEQFF. For the CDR3, the DNA is TGCGCCAGCAGTCAATCCAGAACAGGGCACGGAGACAATGAGCAGTTCTTC.

The CDR3 is CASSRGQGASNQPQHF. The CDR3 bases are TGTGCCAGCAGTCGCGGACAGGGGGCTAGCAATCAGCCCCAGCATTTT. This rearrangement joins TRBV2 to TRBJ1-5, with 11 positions matching TRBD1. The length of the CDR3 is 16 residues. V dropped 5 bases and J dropped 0; count of bases not matched to a gene: 3. CDR1 is SNHLY and CDR2 is FYNNEI in the germline V gene.